Following are 32 T cell receptor beta chains from one sample sequenced in a study of control samples from healthy donors and cancer patients. Assay: immunoSEQ multiplex PCR; the TCRdb copy retains only in-frame clones and omits some. The sample has 150,000 or so clones, roughly 93% seen once. Sequencing used blood. The receptors originated from a man aged 18 to 29 in good health.

The chain uses TRBV13 and TRBJ2-2, with a tentative D call TRBD2 (5 bases). The CDR3 consists of 15 residues. V shed 1 base and J shed 1 base, with 7 bases lying between them. The germline CDR1 and CDR2 sequences are PRHDT and FYEKMQ (reference sequence). The CDR3: CASSLAGKNTGELFF. CDR3 bases: TGTGCCAGCAGCTTAGCCGGGAAGAACACCGGGGAGCTGTTTTTT.

This clone was counted once. J is TRBJ2-7 and V is TRBV28; TRBD2 agrees at 9 bases. With V trimmed by 2 bases and J by 3 bases, 17 bases remained unmatched. This CDR3 region has 19 residues. Looked up from germline, CDR1 is MDHEN and CDR2 is SYDVKM. In nucleotides, the CDR3 is TGTGCCAGCAGTTTAGGGCGAAGGAGCGGGAGGCCCGGGTTCTACGAGCAGTACTTC. Its protein is CASSLGRRSGRPGFYEQYF.

This chain uses TRBV11-3 with TRBJ2-1; the D gene is possibly TRBD1 (5 bases). The V end was cut by 4 bases, the J end by 3 bases, with 7 bases between. This CDR3 contains 13 residues. CDR1 and CDR2 (germline): SGHNT, YENEEA. CDR3 protein: CASSSDIYNEQFF. The DNA for the CDR3 is TGTGCCAGCAGCTCGGACATCTACAATGAGCAGTTCTTC.

The chain recombines TRBV5-6 with TRBJ1-1, with D possibly being TRBD1 (6 bases). The CDR3 is 12 amino acids. The germline V and J ends were trimmed by 4 bases and 5 bases, with 9 bases remaining between them. Germline V gene data show CDR1 as SGHDT and CDR2 as YYEEEE. Written as DNA, the CDR3 is TGTGCCAGCAGCGTTACAGGGACTGAAGCTTTCTTT. This translates into CASSVTGTEAFF.

V usage is TRBV21-1 and J usage is TRBJ1-5; TRBD1 is the table's D call, not checked against the DNA. TRBV21-1 is described as a pseudogene. This CDR3 comprises 23 residues. CDR3 DNA sequence: TGTGCCAGCAGCAAGGAAGAGAGGACAGGCCGGACCTCAATTAAAAATAGCAATCAGCCCCAGCATTTT. Its translation: CASSKEERTGRTSIKNSNQPQHF.

This sequence joins TRBV27 and TRBJ2-7, with D possibly matching TRBD1 (5 bases). This CDR3 has 14 residues. Trimming left V 5 bases short and J 3 bases short, with 14 bases between. From germline, CDR1 is MNHEY and CDR2 SMNVEV (reference sequence). The CDR3 loop reads CASSIRDSNYEQYF. CDR3 DNA sequence: TGTGCCAGCAGTATAAGAGACAGCAACTACGAGCAGTACTTC.

The rearrangement joins TRBV27 to TRBJ1-5, with D unresolved. Germline CDR1 MNHEY, CDR2 SMNVEV (reference sequence). The CDR3 extends over 13 amino acids. V was cut by 3 bases and J by 6 bases, with 9 bases left in between. The CDR3: CASSFRVGQPQHF. The CDR3 DNA reads as TGTGCCAGCAGTTTTCGGGTCGGTCAGCCCCAGCATTTT.

The rearrangement links TRBV30 to TRBJ1-2; the D is unclear. The V end lost 1 base, the J end lost 8 bases, and 11 bases lay between the germline ends. The germline V gene has CDR1 GTSNPN and CDR2 SVGIG (reference sequence). CDR3 size: 12 residues. The CDR3 region is CAWSGFMDGYTF. In nucleotides, the CDR3 is TGTGCCTGGAGTGGTTTCATGGACGGCTACACCTTC.

This sequence joins TRBV28 and TRBJ2-7; D tentatively fits TRBD1 or TRBD2 (5 bases each). Germline values: CDR1 MDHEN, CDR2 SYDVKM. V gave up 5 bases and J gave up 0 bases, with 14 bases separating them. This CDR3 has 15 residues. CDR3 residues: CASSLGRNPSYEQYF. In DNA form, the CDR3 reads TGTGCCAGCAGTCTGGGACGGAATCCCTCCTACGAGCAGTACTTC.

The chain employs TRBV2 and TRBJ2-3; 7 nucleotides match TRBD2. J gave up 2 bases and V 5 bases, and 7 bases lay outside the gene matches. There are 15 residues in the CDR3. Germline CDR1 is SNHLY and CDR2 is FYNNEI. CDR3 loop: CASSRQRGHTDTQYF. CDR3 coding DNA: TGTGCCAGCAGTCGCCAGCGGGGTCACACAGATACGCAGTATTTT.

The chain joins TRBV5-5 to TRBJ2-7; D may be TRBD2 (6 bases). From germline, CDR1 is SGHKS and CDR2 YYEKEE (reference sequence). V lost 4 bases and J 2 bases, leaving 16 bases between the germline ends. The CDR3 has 15 amino acids. CDR3 in amino acids: CASSDRLDSAYEQYF. The DNA of the CDR3 is TGTGCCAGCAGCGACCGACTAGATTCCGCCTACGAGCAGTACTTC.

This chain connects TRBV27 to TRBJ1-5; D remains unclear. This CDR3 spans 13 amino acids. The germline V and J ends were trimmed by 4 bases and 4 bases, with 8 bases remaining between them. Germline values: CDR1 MNHEY, CDR2 SMNVEV (reference sequence). CDR3 nucleotides: TGTGCCAGCAGTTCGACCTCGAATCAGCCCCAGCATTTT. Translating it yields CASSSTSNQPQHF.

About this clone: Compared with germline, one end of the junction differs, possibly owing to a read error. As DNA, the CDR3 is TGTGCCAGCAGCTTAGCGGGGGGGCCGGTCTTC. Translated, it gives CASSLAGGPVF. The genes are TRBV7-9 and TRBJ2-1, with D possibly TRBD2 on 7 matching bases. The CDR3 runs to 11 residues. Germline loops: CDR1 SEHNR, CDR2 FQNEAQ (reference sequence).

The chain combines TRBV9 with TRBJ2-1, with 7 bases identical to TRBD1. The CDR3 spans 19 residues. Unmatched junction bases numbered 12, after V lost 0 bases and J lost 0 bases. Germline loops: CDR1 SGDLS, CDR2 YYNGEE. CDR3 amino acids: CASSVGLGGPSSSYNEQFF. The CDR3 region has the DNA TGTGCCAGCAGCGTAGGATTAGGGGGCCCGTCGAGCTCCTACAATGAGCAGTTCTTC.

The CDR3 spells CASSFLTFTGEQYF. The DNA for the CDR3 is TGTGCCAGCAGTTTCCTTACCTTTACGGGGGAGCAGTACTTC. The rearrangement uses TRBV28 and TRBJ2-7, with a weak D call TRBD2 (5 bases). Trimming took 3 bases from V and 7 from J, leaving 16 bases between them. There are 14 residues in the CDR3. Germline V gene data show CDR1 as MDHEN and CDR2 as SYDVKM.

The rearrangement links TRBV3-1 (or the pseudogene TRBV3-2) to TRBJ2-5; D gene unclear. V lost 1 base, J lost 5 bases, and 11 bases lay in between. From germline, CDR1 is LGHDT and CDR2 YNNKEL (reference sequence). There are 14 residues in the CDR3. The DNA of the CDR3 is TGTGCCAGCAGCCAAGGGCCTTGGTCCGAGACCCAGTACTTC. Its translation is CASSQGPWSETQYF.

The J gene is TRBJ1-1, the V gene TRBV15, with 10 bases lining up with TRBD1. Germline values: CDR1 LNHNV, CDR2 YYDKDF (reference sequence). Trimming at V came to 0 bases and at J to 5 bases, leaving 3 bases not matched to a gene. The length of the CDR3 is 15 residues. In DNA form, the CDR3 reads TGTGCCACCAGCAGAGATGGACAGGGGGGGACTGAAGCTTTCTTT. Protein product: CATSRDGQGGTEAFF.

The rearrangement joins TRBV4-1 to TRBJ1-1; tentative D call: TRBD1 (5 bases). The CDR3 is made up of 15 amino acids. The V end lost 2 bases, the J end lost 3 bases, and 13 bases lay between the germline ends. Germline lookup yields CDR1 MGHRA and CDR2 YSYEKL. The CDR3 sequence is CASSQWGGTDTEAFF. In DNA form, the CDR3 reads TGCGCCAGCAGCCAATGGGGAGGGACCGACACTGAAGCTTTCTTT.

V usage is TRBV11-2 and J usage is TRBJ1-1; D may be TRBD1 (5 bases). Germline V CDR1 and CDR2: SGHAT, FQNNGV. The V end lost 4 bases, the J end lost 5 bases, and 14 bases lay between the germline ends. The CDR3 spans 14 residues. The CDR3 DNA is TGTGCCAGCAGCTCCCCGGCAGGGAGGACTGAAGCTTTCTTT. As protein: CASSSPAGRTEAFF.

The chain joins TRBV4-3 to TRBJ2-3; D remains unclear. Germline assignment: CDR1 LGHNA and CDR2 YSLEER. The V and J ends lost 0 bases and 3 bases respectively, with 16 bases between them. The CDR3 runs to 17 residues. The CDR3 protein is CASSQDWGMRQTDTQYF. CDR3 DNA sequence: TGCGCCAGCAGCCAAGATTGGGGTATGCGGCAGACAGATACGCAGTATTTT.

A single count supports this clone. The CDR3 region is CASSERADPNYGYTF. The CDR3 DNA is TGTGCCAGCAGTGAAAGGGCAGATCCTAACTATGGCTACACCTTC. The rearrangement links TRBV2 to TRBJ1-2; D gene unclear. The CDR3 runs to 15 residues. Trimming removed 2 bases at V and 0 bases at J, with 10 bases between. The V gene's germline CDR1 is SNHLY and CDR2 FYNNEI.

The V call is TRBV5-6, the J call TRBJ2-7; 8 bases agree with TRBD1. The CDR3 runs 14 residues. With 3 bases clipped from V and 4 bases from J, the junction kept 6 bases outside the gene matches. Per the germline V gene, CDR1 is SGHDT and CDR2 is YYEEEE. The CDR3 spells CASSSGGRSYEQYF. CDR3 DNA: TGTGCCAGCAGCTCAGGGGGCCGGTCTTACGAGCAGTACTTC.

V usage is TRBV4-2 and J usage is TRBJ1-2; TRBD1 agrees at 12 bases. With 4 bases clipped from V and 7 bases from J, the junction kept 13 bases outside the gene matches. The CDR3 covers 17 residues. Germline values: CDR1 LGHNA, CDR2 YNFKEQ. In DNA, the CDR3 is TGTGCCAGCAGCCTTTACCGGGACAGGGGGCGTCAGCTTGGCTACACCTTC. Its protein is CASSLYRDRGRQLGYTF.

The CDR3 sequence is CASSSGQGWTEAFF. The CDR3 nucleotides read TGTGCCAGCAGCAGCGGGCAGGGTTGGACTGAAGCTTTCTTT. V gene TRBV6-5 combines with J gene TRBJ1-1; TRBD1 might be the D (5 bases). Germline CDR1 MNHEY, CDR2 SVGAGI. The germline V and J ends were trimmed by 6 bases and 5 bases, with 16 bases remaining between them. The CDR3 runs to 14 residues.

The chain has TRBV6-5 and TRBJ2-5; 8 bases fit TRBD2. J lost 5 bases, V lost 6 bases, and 5 bases had no gene match. This CDR3 spans 13 amino acids. The germline V gene encodes CDR1 MNHEY and CDR2 SVGAGI. This chain's CDR3 is CASSSGGLETQYF. CDR3 in DNA: TGTGCCAGCAGCTCGGGGGGGTTGGAGACCCAGTACTTC.

The rearrangement links TRBV6-5 to TRBJ2-5; 7 positions match TRBD1. V lost 5 bases and J lost 3; bases outside the gene matches: 9. The CDR3 is 15 residues long. CDR1 MNHEY and CDR2 SVGAGI come from the germline V gene. CDR3 coding DNA: TGTGCCAGCAGTCTGTCGGGACAGCCAAAAGAGACCCAGTACTTC. Its translation is CASSLSGQPKETQYF.

The rearrangement uses TRBV5-8 and TRBJ1-3; no clear D gene. Germline V gene lookup returns CDR1 SGHTS and CDR2 YDEGEE. V lost 0 bases and J lost 0, with 7 bases in between. There are 15 residues in the CDR3. CDR3 in amino acids: CASSLGQFSGNTIYF. CDR3 DNA sequence: TGTGCCAGCAGCTTGGGGCAGTTCTCTGGAAACACCATATATTTT.

The rearrangement uses TRBV4-2 and TRBJ2-6, with D tentatively TRBD2 (5 bases). CDR1 is LGHNA and CDR2 is YNFKEQ in the germline V gene. The CDR3 runs to 18 residues. Trimming cost V 0 bases and J 0 bases, with 12 bases left between them. In DNA form, the CDR3 reads TGTGCCAGCAGCCAAGAGGGCAAAGGGAGCTCTGGGGCCAACGTCCTGACTTTC. The encoded protein is CASSQEGKGSSGANVLTF.

This clone is a singleton in its sample. The CDR3 sequence: CASSLPDYRDTEAFF. The CDR3 DNA reads as TGTGCCAGCAGCTTGCCAGACTACAGGGACACTGAAGCTTTCTTT. The genes are TRBV5-6 and TRBJ1-1; D may be TRBD1 (6 bases). Germline V gene sequence: CDR1 SGHDT, CDR2 YYEEEE. The CDR3 loop spans 15 amino acids. The ends were cut back, 1 base at V and 3 bases at J, with 13 bases in the middle.

The chain uses TRBV19 and TRBJ1-1; D perhaps matches TRBD1 (5 bases). This CDR3 is 14 amino acids long. Germline V gene data show CDR1 as LNHDA and CDR2 as SQIVND (reference sequence). Trimming took 6 bases from V and 1 from J, leaving 12 bases between them. CDR3 bases: TGTGCCAGTAGCCTCGGACACGGGAACACTGAAGCTTTCTTT. It translates to CASSLGHGNTEAFF.

This rearrangement joins TRBV10-3 to TRBJ2-2, with D perhaps being TRBD1 or TRBD2 (5 bases each). The CDR3 is 15 residues long. The germline V gene has CDR1 ENHRY and CDR2 SYGVKD. V lost 0 bases to trimming and J lost 5 bases, with 10 bases between them. CDR3 residues: CAISESRGETGELFF. Here the CDR3 DNA reads TGTGCCATCAGTGAGTCTAGGGGAGAGACCGGGGAGCTGTTTTTT.

The chain uses TRBV6-5 and TRBJ2-1; D tentatively fits TRBD1 or TRBD2 (6 bases each). This CDR3 is 14 amino acids long. Trimming shortened V by 2 bases and J by 10 bases, and 15 bases separated the two germline ends. Germline CDR1 MNHEY, CDR2 SVGAGI. The CDR3 nucleotides are TGTGCCAGCAGTTACCGAGGGGGACGGGGGGAGCAGTTCTTC. Protein product: CASSYRGGRGEQFF.